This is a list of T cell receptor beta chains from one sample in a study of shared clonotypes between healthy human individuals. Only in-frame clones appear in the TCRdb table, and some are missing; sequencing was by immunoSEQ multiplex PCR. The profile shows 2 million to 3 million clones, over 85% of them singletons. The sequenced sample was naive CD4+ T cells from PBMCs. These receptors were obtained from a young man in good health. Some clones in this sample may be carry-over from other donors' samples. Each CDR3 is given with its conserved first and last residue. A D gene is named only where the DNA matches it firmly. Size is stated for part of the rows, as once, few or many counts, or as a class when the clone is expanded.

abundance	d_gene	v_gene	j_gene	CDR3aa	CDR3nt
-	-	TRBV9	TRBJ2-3	CASSQGARTDTQYF	TGTGCCAGCAGCCAAGGAGCGCGCACAGATACGCAGTATTTT
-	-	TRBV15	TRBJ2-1	CATSRARDGRSYNEQFF	TGTGCCACCAGCAGAGCCCGTGACGGGAGATCCTACAATGAGCAGTTCTTC
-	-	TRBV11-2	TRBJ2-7	CASSTHATSYEQYF	TGTGCCAGCAGCACCCATGCGACATCCTACGAGCAGTACTTC
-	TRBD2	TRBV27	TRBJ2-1	CASSSTSGIYNEQFF	TGTGCCAGCAGTTCAACTAGCGGGATCTACAATGAGCAGTTCTTC
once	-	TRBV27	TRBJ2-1	CASSLNGAKNEQFF	TGTGCCAGCAGTTTGAACGGGGCCAAGAATGAGCAGTTCTTC
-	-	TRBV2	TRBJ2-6	CASRAGSGANVLTF	TGTGCCAGCCGCGCTGGGTCGGGGGCCAACGTCCTGACTTTC
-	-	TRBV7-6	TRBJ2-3	CASSLAGEEDTDTQYF	TGTGCCAGCAGCTTAGCGGGGGAGGAGGACACAGATACGCAGTATTTT
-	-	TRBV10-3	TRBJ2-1	CAITNLADPSYNEQFF	TGTGCCATCACCAACTTAGCGGACCCCTCCTACAATGAGCAGTTCTTC
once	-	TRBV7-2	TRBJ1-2	CASTPREQSLYTF	TGTGCCAGCACCCCTAGGGAGCAAAGCCTCTACACCTTC
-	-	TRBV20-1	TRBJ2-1	CSAQGYNEQFF	TGCAGTGCCCAGGGGTACAATGAGCAGTTCTTC
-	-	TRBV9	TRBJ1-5	CASSKGGDSNQPQHF	TGTGCCAGCAGCAAGGGGGGGGATAGCAATCAGCCCCAGCATTTT
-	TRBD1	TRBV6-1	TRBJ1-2	CASSPQGANYGYTF	TGTGCCAGCAGTCCTCAGGGGGCGAACTATGGCTACACCTTC
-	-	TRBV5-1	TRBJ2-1	CASSLGTFNEQFF	TGCGCCAGCAGCTTGGGGACCTTTAATGAGCAGTTCTTC
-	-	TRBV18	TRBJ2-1	CASSPPSKAPQEQFF	TGTGCCAGCTCACCACCGAGTAAGGCCCCTCAGGAGCAGTTCTTC
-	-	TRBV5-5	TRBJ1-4	CASSLGQINEKLFF	TGTGCCAGCAGCTTGGGGCAGATCAATGAAAAACTGTTTTTT
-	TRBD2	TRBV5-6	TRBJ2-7	CASSLMGGEPYEQYF	TGTGCCAGCAGCCTGATGGGAGGGGAGCCCTACGAGCAGTACTTC
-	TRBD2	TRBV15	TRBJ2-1	CATSRVYTSGRNEQFF	TGTGCCACCAGCAGAGTTTATACTAGCGGGAGGAATGAGCAGTTCTTC